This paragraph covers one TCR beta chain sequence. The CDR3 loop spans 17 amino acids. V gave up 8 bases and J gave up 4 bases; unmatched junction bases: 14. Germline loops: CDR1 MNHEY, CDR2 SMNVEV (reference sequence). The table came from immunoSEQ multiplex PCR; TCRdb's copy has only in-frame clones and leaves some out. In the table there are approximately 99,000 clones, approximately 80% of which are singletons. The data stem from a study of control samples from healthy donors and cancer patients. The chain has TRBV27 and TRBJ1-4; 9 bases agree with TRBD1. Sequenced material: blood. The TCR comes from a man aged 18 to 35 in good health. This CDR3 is CASLSTGTGTYNEKLFF. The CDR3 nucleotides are TGTGCCAGCTTAAGTACCGGGACAGGGACCTATAATGAAAAACTGTTTTTT.